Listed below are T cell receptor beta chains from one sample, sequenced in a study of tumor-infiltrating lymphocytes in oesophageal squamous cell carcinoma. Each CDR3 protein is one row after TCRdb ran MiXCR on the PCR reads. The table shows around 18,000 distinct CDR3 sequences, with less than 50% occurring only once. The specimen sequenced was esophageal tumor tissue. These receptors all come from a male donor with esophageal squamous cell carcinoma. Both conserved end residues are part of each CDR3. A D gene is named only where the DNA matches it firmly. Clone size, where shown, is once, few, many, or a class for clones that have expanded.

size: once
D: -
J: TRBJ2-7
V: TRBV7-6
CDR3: CASSSQGRAYEQYF
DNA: TGTGCCAGCAGTTCACAGGGCAGAGCCTACGAGCAGTACTTC

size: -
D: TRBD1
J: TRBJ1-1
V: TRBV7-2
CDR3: CASSQLGQLNTEAFF
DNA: TGTGCCAGCAGCCAACTGGGACAGCTTAACACTGAAGCTTTCTTT

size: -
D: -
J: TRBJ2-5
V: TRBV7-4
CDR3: CASSLDSAEETQYF
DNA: TGTGCCAGCAGCTTAGATTCGGCCGAAGAGACCCAGTACTTC

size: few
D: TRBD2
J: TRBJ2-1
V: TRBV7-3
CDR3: CASSSGLAPNEQFF
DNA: TGTGCCAGCAGCTCGGGACTAGCGCCTAATGAGCAGTTCTTC

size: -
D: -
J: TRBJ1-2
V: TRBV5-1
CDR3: CASSLAGEGYGYTF
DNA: TGCGCCAGCAGCTTGGCGGGGGAGGGCTATGGCTACACCTTC

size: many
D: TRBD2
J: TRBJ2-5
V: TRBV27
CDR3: CASSFHSGRGETQYF
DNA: TGTGCCAGCAGTTTTCACAGCGGGAGGGGAGAGACCCAGTACTTC

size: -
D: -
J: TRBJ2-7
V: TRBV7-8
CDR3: CASSFSQNNEQYF
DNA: TGTGCCAGCAGCTTTTCACAGAACAATGAGCAGTACTTC

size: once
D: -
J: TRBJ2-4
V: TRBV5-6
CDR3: CASSLEGDIQYF
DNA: TGTGCCAGCAGCTTGGAAGGGGACATTCAGTACTTC

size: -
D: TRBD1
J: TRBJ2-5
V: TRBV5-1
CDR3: CASSSTGIGQETQYF
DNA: TGCGCCAGCAGCTCGACAGGGATCGGGCAAGAGACCCAGTACTTC

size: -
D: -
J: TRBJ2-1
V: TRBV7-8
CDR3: CASSFPGPYEQFF
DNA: TGTGCCAGCAGCTTCCCAGGGCCCTATGAGCAGTTCTTC